The T cell receptor (beta chain) under discussion was sequenced for a study of blood T cells in healthy people across ages. The study, taken as a whole, reports: A roughly linear age-dependent decrease characterized TCR beta diversity per million T cells.

As for this clonotype: What it binds is not known.

Whenever a sample was processed, at least 7 million PBMCs were isolated. The use of a sample-barcoded 5' primer and a J-beta primer mix characterized a second PCR of 7 to 11 cycles. TCRdb ran MiXCR on the 5' RACE reads and lists one entry per CDR3 protein. The sample includes some 1.4 million distinct CDR3 sequences, 42% of them seen just once. The sample was blood. The TCR was taken from a young woman in good health.

CDR3 DNA: TGTGCCAGCAGTTCGGGTTTAGGTGGGGTTTCACCCCTCCACTTT. Translated: CASSSGLGGVSPLHF. The chain links TRBV12-3 or TRBV12-4 to TRBJ1-6; D unresolved. This CDR3 region has 15 residues. V was shortened by 4 bases and J by 9 bases, with 16 bases between the two germline ends.